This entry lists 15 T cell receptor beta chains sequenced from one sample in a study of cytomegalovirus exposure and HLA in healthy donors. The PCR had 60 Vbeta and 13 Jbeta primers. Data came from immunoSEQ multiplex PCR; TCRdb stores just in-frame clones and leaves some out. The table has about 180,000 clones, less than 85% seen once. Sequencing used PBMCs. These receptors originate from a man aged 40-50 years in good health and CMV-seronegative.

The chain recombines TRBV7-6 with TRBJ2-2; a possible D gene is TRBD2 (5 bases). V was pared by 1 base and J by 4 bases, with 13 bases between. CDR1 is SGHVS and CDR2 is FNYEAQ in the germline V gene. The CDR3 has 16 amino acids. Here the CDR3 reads CASSLESGVFTGELFF. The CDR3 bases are TGTGCCAGCAGCTTAGAATCCGGGGTTTTCACCGGGGAGCTGTTTTTT.

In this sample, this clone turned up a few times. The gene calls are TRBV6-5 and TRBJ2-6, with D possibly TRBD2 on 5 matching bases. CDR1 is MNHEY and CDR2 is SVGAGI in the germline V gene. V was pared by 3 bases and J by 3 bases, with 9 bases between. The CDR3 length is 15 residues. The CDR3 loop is CASSYTRGGANVLTF. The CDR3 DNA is TGTGCCAGCAGTTATACTAGAGGTGGGGCCAACGTCCTGACTTTC.

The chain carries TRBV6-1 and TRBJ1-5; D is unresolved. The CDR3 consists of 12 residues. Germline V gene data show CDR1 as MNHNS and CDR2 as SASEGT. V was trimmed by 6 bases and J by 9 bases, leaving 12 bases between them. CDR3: CASSRGDPPQHF. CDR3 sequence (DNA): TGTGCCAGCAGCCGGGGTGACCCGCCCCAGCATTTT.

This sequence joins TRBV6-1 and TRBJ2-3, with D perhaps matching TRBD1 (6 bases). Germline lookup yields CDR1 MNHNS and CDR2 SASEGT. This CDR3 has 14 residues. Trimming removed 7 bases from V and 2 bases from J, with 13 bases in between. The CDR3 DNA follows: TGTGCCAGCAACCCGAGACAGGACACAGATACGCAGTATTTT. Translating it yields CASNPRQDTDTQYF.

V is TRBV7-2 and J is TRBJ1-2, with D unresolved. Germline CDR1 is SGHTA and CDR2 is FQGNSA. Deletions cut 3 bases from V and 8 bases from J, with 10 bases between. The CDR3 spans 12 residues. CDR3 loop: CASSFDYRGYTF. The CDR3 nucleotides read TGTGCCAGCAGCTTCGACTATAGGGGCTACACCTTC.

The CDR3 region is CASSPKRENTEAFF. The CDR3 bases are TGTGCCAGTAGTCCAAAGAGGGAAAACACTGAAGCTTTCTTT. The chain has TRBV19 and TRBJ1-1; D not resolved. The germline V gene encodes CDR1 LNHDA and CDR2 SQIVND (reference sequence). Trimming stripped 5 bases from V and 2 bases from J, with 12 bases between. The CDR3 runs to 14 residues.

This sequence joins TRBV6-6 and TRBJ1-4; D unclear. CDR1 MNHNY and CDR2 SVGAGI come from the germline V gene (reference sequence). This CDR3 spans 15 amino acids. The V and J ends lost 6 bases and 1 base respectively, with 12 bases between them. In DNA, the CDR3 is TGTGCCAGCAGCAGGAGGGAGCGAACTAATGAAAAACTGTTTTTT. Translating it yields CASSRRERTNEKLFF.

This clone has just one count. For the CDR3, the DNA is TGTGCCAGCAGTTTAGCTAGCGGGAGGGAGCAGTTCTTC. It yields the protein CASSLASGREQFF. The chain uses TRBV27 and TRBJ2-1; 11 positions match TRBD2. The J segment lost 10 bases and the V segment lost 2 bases, leaving 1 base of the junction unmatched. Germline loops: CDR1 MNHEY, CDR2 SMNVEV (reference sequence). This CDR3 region has 13 residues.

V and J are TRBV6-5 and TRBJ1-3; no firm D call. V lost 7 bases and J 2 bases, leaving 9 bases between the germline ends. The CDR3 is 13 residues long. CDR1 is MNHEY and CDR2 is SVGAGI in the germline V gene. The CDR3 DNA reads TGTGCCAGCACCGGTTTGGCTGGAAACACCATATATTTT. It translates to CASTGLAGNTIYF.

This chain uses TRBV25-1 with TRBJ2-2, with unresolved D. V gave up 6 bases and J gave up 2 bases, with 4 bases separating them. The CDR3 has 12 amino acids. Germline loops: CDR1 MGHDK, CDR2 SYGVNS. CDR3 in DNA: TGTGCCAGCAGCTTTAACACCGGGGAGCTGTTTTTT. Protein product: CASSFNTGELFF.

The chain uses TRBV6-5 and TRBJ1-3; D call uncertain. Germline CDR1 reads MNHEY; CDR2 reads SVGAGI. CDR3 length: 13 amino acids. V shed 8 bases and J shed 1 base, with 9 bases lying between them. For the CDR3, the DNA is TGTGCCAGCGCAGAACTATCTGGAAACACCATATATTTT. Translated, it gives CASAELSGNTIYF.

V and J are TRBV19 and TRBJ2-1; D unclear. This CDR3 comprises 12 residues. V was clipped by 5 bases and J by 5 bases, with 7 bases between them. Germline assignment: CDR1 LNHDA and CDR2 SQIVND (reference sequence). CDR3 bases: TGTGCCAGTAGTCACCAGAACAATGAGCAGTTCTTC. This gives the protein CASSHQNNEQFF.

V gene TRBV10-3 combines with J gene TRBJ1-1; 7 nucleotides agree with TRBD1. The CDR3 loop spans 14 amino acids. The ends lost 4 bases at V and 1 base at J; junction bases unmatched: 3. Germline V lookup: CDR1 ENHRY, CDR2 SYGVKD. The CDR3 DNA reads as TGTGCCATCAGTGGGGACAGTTCGAACACTGAAGCTTTCTTT. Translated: CAISGDSSNTEAFF.

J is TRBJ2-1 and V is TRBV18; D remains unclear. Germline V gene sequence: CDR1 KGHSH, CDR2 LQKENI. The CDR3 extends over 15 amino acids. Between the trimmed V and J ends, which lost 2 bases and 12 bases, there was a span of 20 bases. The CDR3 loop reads CASSPSVDLRRGQFF. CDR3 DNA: TGTGCCAGCTCACCATCTGTGGATCTGAGGCGAGGGCAGTTCTTC.

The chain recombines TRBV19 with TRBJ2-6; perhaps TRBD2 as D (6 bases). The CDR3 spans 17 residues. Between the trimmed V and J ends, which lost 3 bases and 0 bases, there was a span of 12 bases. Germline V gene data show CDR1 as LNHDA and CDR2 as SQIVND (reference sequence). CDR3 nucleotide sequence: TGTGCCAGTAGTATCGGTCGGGGGAACTCTGGGGCCAACGTCCTGACTTTC. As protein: CASSIGRGNSGANVLTF.